These T cell receptor beta chains were read from a single sample in a study of shared clonotypes between healthy human individuals. The protocol was immunoSEQ multiplex PCR, while the TCRdb copy is restricted to in-frame clones and leaves out a portion. The sample has over 2 million clones, under 95% seen once; the top ten hold 0.37%. Specimen: naive CD4+ T cells from PBMCs. Receptors were obtained from a man aged 18 to 35 in good health. Some clones in this sample may be carry-over from other donors' samples. The conserved cysteine and the conserved F or W are not part of the CDR3 here. The order of the fields is V gene, J gene, CDR3 protein.

v_gene: TRBV10-1
j_gene: TRBJ2-7
CDR3aa: ASSESGLAGVNEQY

v_gene: TRBV9
j_gene: TRBJ1-2
CDR3aa: ASSPRSSGNYGYT

v_gene: TRBV7-3
j_gene: TRBJ2-7
CDR3aa: ASSLTGSLSRNIGGHPYEQY

v_gene: TRBV5-1
j_gene: TRBJ2-1
CDR3aa: ASSPVLAGGPGEQF

v_gene: TRBV2
j_gene: TRBJ1-1
CDR3aa: ASTLHLTEAF

v_gene: TRBV14
j_gene: TRBJ2-7
CDR3aa: ASSPYYEQY

v_gene: TRBV29-1
j_gene: TRBJ1-1
CDR3aa: SVGGSGGYTEAF

v_gene: TRBV9
j_gene: TRBJ2-7
CDR3aa: ASSVAPVNPSGEQY

v_gene: TRBV20-1
j_gene: TRBJ2-1
CDR3aa: SARRNNEQF

v_gene: TRBV30
j_gene: TRBJ1-1
CDR3aa: AWSIDRGTEAF

v_gene: TRBV5-1
j_gene: TRBJ2-1
CDR3aa: ASSLVAENEQF

v_gene: TRBV2
j_gene: TRBJ2-5
CDR3aa: ASSGTLRGAKETQY

v_gene: TRBV7-9
j_gene: TRBJ2-3
CDR3aa: ASSLRPGTGGTDTQY

v_gene: TRBV7-8
j_gene: TRBJ2-3
CDR3aa: ASSQRLGSGTDTQY

v_gene: TRBV10-3
j_gene: TRBJ1-2
CDR3aa: AISESDRPTNYGYT

v_gene: TRBV6-5
j_gene: TRBJ1-1
CDR3aa: ASSGTGGTFEAF

v_gene: TRBV5-1
j_gene: TRBJ1-1
CDR3aa: ASSRTDTEAF

v_gene: TRBV5-1
j_gene: TRBJ1-2
CDR3aa: ASSLVGGGSSGYT

v_gene: TRBV6-6
j_gene: TRBJ1-1
CDR3aa: ASSPTTGNTEAF

v_gene: TRBV7-9
j_gene: TRBJ1-1
CDR3aa: ASSLIRRMNTEAF